This TCR beta chain appears in the sequencing data of a study of blood T cell repertoires in COVID-19. Turning to the study itself: The origin of the acute and convalescent COVID-19 samples was the United States, Italy and Spain. T cells, B-cell-depleted T cells, or PBMCs provided the cDNA or gDNA that served as material.

This clone has only a few counts. As handled by the study authors: Amplification of reference gene primers was used by the study to estimate nucleated cell counts. Profiling relied on immunoSEQ multiplex PCR, and the TCRdb table lists in-frame clones only, not all of them. V, J and clone size reflect that table, while D and trimming were determined from the DNA. The sample carries 60,000 or so clones, about nine tenths recorded once. Sequencing input: peripheral blood. The TCR comes from a human donor with active COVID-19. The donor label of this sample is uncertain.

CDR3 sequence (DNA): TGTGCCAGCAGTGAAGGCAGGGCGGCTAACTATGGCTACACCTTC. It translates to CASSEGRAANYGYTF. The V call is TRBV6-1, the J call TRBJ1-2, with TRBD1 as a possible D gene (5 bases). With 1 base removed from V and 0 bases from J, the gap between germline ends came to 9 bases. The CDR3 consists of 15 residues. Looked up from germline, CDR1 is MNHNS and CDR2 is SASEGT.